Listed below are T cell receptor beta chains from one sample, sequenced in a study of shared clonotypes between healthy human individuals. The repertoire was sequenced with immunoSEQ multiplex PCR; TCRdb's copy has only in-frame clones and lacks some. This table holds 2 million to 2.5 million clones, around 93% found once. The sequenced sample consisted of naive CD4+ T cells from PBMCs. These receptors were taken from a man between 18 and 35 years old in good health. Some clones in this sample may be carry-over from other donors' samples. Both conserved end residues are part of each CDR3. A D gene is named only where the DNA matches it firmly. Clone size is shown for a subset of rows, as once, few, many or a class of expanded clone.

NA	TRBV7-9	TRBJ2-7	TRBD2	CASSPKSPSGSYEQYF	TGTGCCAGCAGCCCCAAGAGTCCTAGCGGCTCCTACGAGCAGTACTTC
NA	TRBV28	TRBJ1-5	NA	CASRRQVQPQHF	TGTGCCAGCAGGCGACAGGTTCAGCCCCAGCATTTT
NA	TRBV18	TRBJ2-1	NA	CASSPFGGDHEQFF	TGTGCCAGCTCACCATTCGGTGGTGACCATGAGCAGTTCTTC
few	TRBV30	TRBJ1-5	TRBD1	CAWRQGENQPQHF	TGTGCCTGGAGACAGGGGGAAAATCAGCCCCAGCATTTT
NA	TRBV28	TRBJ1-1	NA	CASRQDLEAFF	TGTGCCAGCAGGCAGGACCTTGAAGCTTTCTTT
NA	TRBV11-1	TRBJ2-7	NA	CASSSSTGVYEQYF	TGTGCCAGCAGCTCCTCAACCGGGGTTTACGAGCAGTACTTC
NA	TRBV19	TRBJ2-5	NA	CASKDNGGGETQYF	TGTGCCAGTAAGGATAACGGCGGCGGGGAGACCCAGTACTTC
NA	TRBV15	TRBJ2-1	NA	CATSTQKLGEQFF	TGTGCCACCAGCACCCAGAAGCTGGGTGAGCAGTTCTTC
NA	TRBV29-1	TRBJ2-5	NA	CSVAGTQETQYF	TGCAGCGTTGCAGGGACCCAAGAGACCCAGTACTTC
NA	TRBV18	TRBJ1-2	NA	CASSPLLGGYGYTF	TGTGCCAGCTCACCACTCCTTGGGGGCTATGGCTACACCTTC
NA	TRBV18	TRBJ2-7	TRBD2	CASSQRAQGGPLYEQYF	TGTGCCAGCTCACAGAGAGCGCAGGGAGGGCCTCTATACGAGCAGTACTTC
NA	TRBV9	TRBJ2-2	TRBD2	CASSVATAGGPSGELFF	TGTGCCAGCAGCGTAGCTACCGCGGGAGGGCCGTCCGGGGAGCTGTTTTTT
once	TRBV5-6	TRBJ1-2	NA	CASSAPGTEYGYTF	TGTGCCAGCAGCGCGCCCGGGACGGAGTATGGCTACACCTTC
NA	TRBV5-1	TRBJ2-1	NA	CASSLNYNEQFF	TGCGCCAGCAGCTTAAACTACAATGAGCAGTTCTTC
NA	TRBV5-8	TRBJ1-2	NA	CASSHRSQGYTF	TGTGCCAGCAGCCACCGGAGCCAAGGCTACACCTTC
NA	TRBV9	TRBJ2-1	NA	CASSEGIGTYNEQFF	TGTGCCAGCAGCGAGGGTATCGGGACCTACAATGAGCAGTTCTTC
NA	TRBV11-1	TRBJ1-1	NA	CASSTERRNTEAFF	TGTGCCAGCTCAACAGAAAGACGCAACACTGAAGCTTTCTTT